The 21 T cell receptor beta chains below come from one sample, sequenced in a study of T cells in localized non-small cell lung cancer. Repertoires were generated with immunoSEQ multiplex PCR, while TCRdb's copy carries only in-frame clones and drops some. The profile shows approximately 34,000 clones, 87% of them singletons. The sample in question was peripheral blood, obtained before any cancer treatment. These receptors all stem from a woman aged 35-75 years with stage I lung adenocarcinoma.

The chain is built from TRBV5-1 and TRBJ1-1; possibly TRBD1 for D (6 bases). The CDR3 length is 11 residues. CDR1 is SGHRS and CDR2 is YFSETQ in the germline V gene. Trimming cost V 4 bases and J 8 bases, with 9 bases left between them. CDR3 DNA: TGCGCCAGCAGCCCAGGACAGGAAGCTTTCTTT. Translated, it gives CASSPGQEAFF.

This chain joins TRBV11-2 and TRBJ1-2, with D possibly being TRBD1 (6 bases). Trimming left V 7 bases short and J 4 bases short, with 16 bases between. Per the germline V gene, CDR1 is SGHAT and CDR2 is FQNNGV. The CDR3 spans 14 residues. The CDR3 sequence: CASTRGGSVYGYTF. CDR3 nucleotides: TGTGCCAGCACCCGCGGGGGCAGCGTCTATGGCTACACCTTC.

The CDR3 nucleotides read TGTGCCAGCAGCTTGAACGTCGACAATGAGCAGTTCTTC. This encodes CASSLNVDNEQFF. The chain couples TRBV5-4 to TRBJ2-1; D is undetermined. V was pared by 1 base and J by 5 bases, with 7 bases between. The CDR3 sequence is 13 residues long. Germline CDR1 and CDR2: SGHNT and YYREEE (reference sequence).

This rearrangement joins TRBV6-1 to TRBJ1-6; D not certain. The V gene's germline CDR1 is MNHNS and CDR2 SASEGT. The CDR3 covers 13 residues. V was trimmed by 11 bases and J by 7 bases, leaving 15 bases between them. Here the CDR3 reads CASRGQMNSPLHF. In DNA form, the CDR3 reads TGTGCCTCCCGGGGTCAGATGAATTCACCCCTCCACTTT.

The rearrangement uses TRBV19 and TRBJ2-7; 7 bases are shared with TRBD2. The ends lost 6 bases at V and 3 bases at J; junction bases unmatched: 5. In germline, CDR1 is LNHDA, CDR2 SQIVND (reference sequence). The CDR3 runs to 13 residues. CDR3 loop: CASSIGGVYEQYF. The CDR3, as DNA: TGTGCCAGTAGCATTGGGGGGGTCTACGAGCAGTACTTC. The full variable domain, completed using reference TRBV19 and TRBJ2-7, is DGGITQSPKYLFRKEGQNVTLSCEQNLNHDAMYWYRQDPGQGLRLIYYSQIVNDFQKGDIAEGYSVSREKKESFPLTVTSAQKNPTAFYLCASSIGGVYEQYFGPGTRLTVT.

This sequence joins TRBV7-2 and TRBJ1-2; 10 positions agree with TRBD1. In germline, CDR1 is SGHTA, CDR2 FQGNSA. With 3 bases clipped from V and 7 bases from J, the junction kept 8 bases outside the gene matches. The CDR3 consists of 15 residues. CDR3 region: CASSFRDRGSSGYTF. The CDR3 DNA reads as TGTGCCAGCAGCTTCCGGGACAGGGGTTCGAGTGGCTACACCTTC.

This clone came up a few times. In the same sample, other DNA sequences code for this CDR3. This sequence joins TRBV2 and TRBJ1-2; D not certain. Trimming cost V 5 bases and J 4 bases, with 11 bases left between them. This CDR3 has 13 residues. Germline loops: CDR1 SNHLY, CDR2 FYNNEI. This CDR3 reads CASSRTEGYGYTF. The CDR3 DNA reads TGTGCCAGCAGTCGTACAGAGGGCTATGGCTACACCTTC.

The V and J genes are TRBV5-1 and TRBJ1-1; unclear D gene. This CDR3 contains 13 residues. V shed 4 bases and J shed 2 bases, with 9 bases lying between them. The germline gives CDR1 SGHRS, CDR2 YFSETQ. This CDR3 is CASSPDGNTEAFF. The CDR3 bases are TGCGCCAGCAGCCCCGACGGAAACACTGAAGCTTTCTTT.

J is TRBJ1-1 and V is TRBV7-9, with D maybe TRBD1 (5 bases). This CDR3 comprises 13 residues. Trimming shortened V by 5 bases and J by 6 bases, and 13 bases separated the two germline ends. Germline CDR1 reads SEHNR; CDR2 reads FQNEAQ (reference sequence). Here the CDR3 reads CASSITRVSEAFF. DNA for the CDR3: TGTGCCAGCAGCATTACCAGGGTCTCTGAAGCTTTCTTT.

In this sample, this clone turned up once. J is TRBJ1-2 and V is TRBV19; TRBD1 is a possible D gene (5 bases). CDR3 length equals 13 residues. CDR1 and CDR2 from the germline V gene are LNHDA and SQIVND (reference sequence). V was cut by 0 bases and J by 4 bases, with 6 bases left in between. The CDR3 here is CASSIDGAYGYTF. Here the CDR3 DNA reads TGTGCCAGTAGTATAGATGGGGCCTATGGCTACACCTTC.

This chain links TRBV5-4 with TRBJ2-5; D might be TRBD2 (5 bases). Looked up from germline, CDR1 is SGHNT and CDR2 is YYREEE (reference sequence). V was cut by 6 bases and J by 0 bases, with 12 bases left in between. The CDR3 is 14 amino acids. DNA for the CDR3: TGTGCCAGCACCCCTGGGGAGTACCAAGAGACCCAGTACTTC. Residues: CASTPGEYQETQYF. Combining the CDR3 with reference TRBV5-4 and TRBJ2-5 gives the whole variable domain ETGVTQSPTHLIKTRGQQVTLRCSSQSGHNTVSWYQQALGQGPQFIFQYYREEENGRGNFPPRFSGLQFPNYSSELNVNALELDDSALYLCASTPGEYQETQYFGPGTRLLVL.

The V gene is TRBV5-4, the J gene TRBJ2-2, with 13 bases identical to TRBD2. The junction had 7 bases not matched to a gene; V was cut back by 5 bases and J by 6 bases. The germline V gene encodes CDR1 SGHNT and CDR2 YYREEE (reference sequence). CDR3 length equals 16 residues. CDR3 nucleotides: TGTGCCAGCAGGACTAGCGGGGGGCCCAGGGCCGGGGAGCTGTTTTTT. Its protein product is CASRTSGGPRAGELFF. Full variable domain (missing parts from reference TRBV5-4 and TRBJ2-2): ETGVTQSPTHLIKTRGQQVTLRCSSQSGHNTVSWYQQALGQGPQFIFQYYREEENGRGNFPPRFSGLQFPNYSSELNVNALELDDSALYLCASRTSGGPRAGELFFGEGSRLTVL.

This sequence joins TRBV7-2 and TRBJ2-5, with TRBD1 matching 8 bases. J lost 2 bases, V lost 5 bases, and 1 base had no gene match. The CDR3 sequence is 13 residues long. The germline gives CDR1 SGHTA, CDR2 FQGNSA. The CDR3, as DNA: TGTGCCAGCAGCAACAGGGGGCAAGAGACCCAGTACTTC. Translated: CASSNRGQETQYF.

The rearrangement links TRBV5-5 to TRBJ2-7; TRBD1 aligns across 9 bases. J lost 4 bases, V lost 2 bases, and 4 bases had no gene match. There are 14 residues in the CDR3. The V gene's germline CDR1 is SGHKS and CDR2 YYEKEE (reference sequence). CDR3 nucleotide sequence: TGTGCCAGCAGCTTTTTGGGACAGGGATACGAGCAGTACTTC. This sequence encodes CASSFLGQGYEQYF. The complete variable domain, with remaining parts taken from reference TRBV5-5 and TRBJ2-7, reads DAGVTQSPTHLIKTRGQQVTLRCSPISGHKSVSWYQQVLGQGPQFIFQYYEKEERGRGNFPDRFSARQFPNYSSELNVNALLLGDSALYLCASSFLGQGYEQYFGPGTRLTVT.

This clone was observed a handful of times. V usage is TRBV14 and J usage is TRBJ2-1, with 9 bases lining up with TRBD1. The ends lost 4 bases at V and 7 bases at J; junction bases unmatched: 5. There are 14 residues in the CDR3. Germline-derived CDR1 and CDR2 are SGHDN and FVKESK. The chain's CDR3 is CASSPKDRGNEQFF. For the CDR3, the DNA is TGTGCCAGCAGCCCAAAGGACAGGGGAAATGAGCAGTTCTTC. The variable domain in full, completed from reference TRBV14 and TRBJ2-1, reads EAGVTQFPSHSVIEKGQTVTLRCDPISGHDNLYWYRRVMGKEIKFLLHFVKESKQDESGMPNNRFLAERTGGTYSTLKVQPAELEDSGVYFCASSPKDRGNEQFFGPGTRLTVL.

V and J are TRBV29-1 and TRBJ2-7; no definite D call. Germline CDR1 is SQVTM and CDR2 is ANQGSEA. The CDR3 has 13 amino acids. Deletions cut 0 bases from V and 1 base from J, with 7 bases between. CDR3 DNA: TGCAGCGTTGAAGATTGGGCGTCCTACGAGCAGTACTTC. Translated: CSVEDWASYEQYF.

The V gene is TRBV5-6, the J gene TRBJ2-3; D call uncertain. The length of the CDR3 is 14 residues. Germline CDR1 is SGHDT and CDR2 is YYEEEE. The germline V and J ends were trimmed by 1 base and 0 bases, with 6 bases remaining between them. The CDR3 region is CASSLTRSTDTQYF. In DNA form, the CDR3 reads TGTGCCAGCAGCTTGACCCGTAGCACAGATACGCAGTATTTT.

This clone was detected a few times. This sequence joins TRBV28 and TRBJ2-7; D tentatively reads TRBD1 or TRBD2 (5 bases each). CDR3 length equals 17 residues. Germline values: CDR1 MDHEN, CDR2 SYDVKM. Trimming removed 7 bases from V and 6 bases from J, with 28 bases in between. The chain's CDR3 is CASTPLVGITSGPEQYF. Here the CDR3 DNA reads TGTGCCAGCACCCCCCTCGTAGGGATCACGTCGGGGCCCGAGCAGTACTTC.

The CDR3 reads CASSLVSAGLGANVLTF. The CDR3 nucleotides read TGTGCCAGCAGCTTGGTTTCAGCGGGGCTCGGGGCCAACGTCCTGACTTTC. The rearrangement uses TRBV5-6 and TRBJ2-6, with 7 bases lining up with TRBD2. V lost 0 bases, J lost 4 bases, and 7 bases stayed unmatched. CDR1 and CDR2 from the germline V gene are SGHDT and YYEEEE. This CDR3 is built from 17 residues.

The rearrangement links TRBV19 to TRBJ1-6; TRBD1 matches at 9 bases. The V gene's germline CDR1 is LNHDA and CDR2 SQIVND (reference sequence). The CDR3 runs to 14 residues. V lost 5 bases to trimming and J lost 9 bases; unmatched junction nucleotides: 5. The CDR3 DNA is TGTGCCAGTAGTTATTACAGGGGGCGTTCACCCCTCCACTTT. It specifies CASSYYRGRSPLHF.

Written as DNA, the CDR3 is TGTGCCAGCAGCTTAGCGCGCGGGGGCTACGAGCAGTACTTC. This translates into CASSLARGGYEQYF. This sequence joins TRBV7-8 and TRBJ2-7; 7 bases are shared with TRBD2. The CDR3 covers 14 residues. J gave up 3 bases and V 0 bases, and 2 bases lay outside the gene matches. In germline, CDR1 is SGHVS, CDR2 FQNEAQ. Using reference TRBV7-8 and TRBJ2-7 for the parts outside the CDR3, the full variable domain is GAGVSQSPRYKVAKRGQDVALRCDPISGHVSLFWYQQALGQGPEFLTYFQNEAQLDKSGLPSDRFFAERPEGSVSTLKIQRTQQEDSAVYLCASSLARGGYEQYFGPGTRLTVT.